The entry that follows covers one TCR beta chain sequence. The data originate from a study of blood T cell repertoires in COVID-19. As for the study in general: The samples span acute and convalescent COVID-19 from the United States, Italy and Spain. PBMCs, B-cell-depleted T cells, or T cells were the source of the cDNA or gDNA that made up the material.

The CDR3 covers 18 residues. Germline-derived CDR1 and CDR2 are WNHNN and SYGVQD (reference sequence). The trim removed 7 bases at V and 9 bases at J, leaving 21 bases unmatched. In the authors' methods: Nucleated cell counts were estimated from reference gene primer amplification. The method was immunoSEQ multiplex PCR; TCRdb's version includes in-frame clones alone and lacks a portion of them. V, J and clone size are those of that table, while D and trimming were read from the DNA. The profile shows 70,000 to 85,000 clones, approximately 78% of them singletons. The rearrangement uses TRBV10-1 and TRBJ1-6; 7 bases match TRBD1. The material sequenced was peripheral blood. The receptor comes from a man aged 55 to 70 with acute or convalescent COVID-19. CDR3 sequence: CASNKTQGTTGDRSPLHF. In DNA, the CDR3 is TGCGCCAGCAATAAAACCCAGGGGACAACAGGGGATCGTTCACCCCTCCACTTT.